Shown below are 28 T cell receptor beta chains from a single sample sequenced in a study of blood T cell repertoires in COVID-19 (dated by TCRdb to the early 2020s). The library was obtained by the immunoSEQ multiplex PCR assay. The source is immuneACCESS, and TCRdb retained only in-frame sequences with V and J called. Part of the clones is not carried over; for the studies checked, unresolved V genes explain less than half of this, and the remainder is unexplained. The sample table records approximately 180,000 clones; approximately 85% of these occur just once. The top ten clones comprise around 3.3% of the sample. Sequencing was done on a sample of peripheral blood. These receptors were obtained from a man in his 60s with acute or convalescent COVID-19.

The chain carries TRBV4-3 and TRBJ2-7; 10 bases agree with TRBD1. From germline, CDR1 is LGHNA and CDR2 YSLEER. Trimming removed 6 bases from V and 5 bases from J; junction bases left unmatched: 7. The CDR3 runs 14 residues. For the CDR3, the DNA is TGCGCCAGCAGGCGCGGGACAGGGGTCCACGAGCAGTACTTC. Translated, it gives CASRRGTGVHEQYF.

The chain recombines TRBV3-1 (or the pseudogene TRBV3-2) with TRBJ2-7; no firm D call. Germline lookup yields CDR1 LGHDT and CDR2 YNNKEL (reference sequence). This CDR3 region has 12 residues. Trimming left V 3 bases short and J 4 bases short, with 7 bases between. This CDR3 reads CASSHLGYEQYF. The DNA for the CDR3 is TGTGCCAGCAGCCACCTAGGATACGAGCAGTACTTC.

The genes are TRBV11-2 and TRBJ2-1; TRBD2 is a possible D gene (6 bases). This CDR3 is built from 13 residues. Germline-derived CDR1 and CDR2 are SGHAT and FQNNGV. The germline V and J ends were trimmed by 6 bases and 6 bases, with 12 bases remaining between them. The CDR3 region is CASRMTRGNEQFF. The CDR3 nucleotides read TGTGCCAGCAGGATGACTAGAGGCAATGAGCAGTTCTTC.

The rearrangement links TRBV7-2 to TRBJ2-7; possible D gene TRBD2, 6 bases. The CDR3 has 13 amino acids. Germline V gene sequence: CDR1 SGHTA, CDR2 FQGNSA. Trimming took 5 bases from V and 0 from J, leaving 8 bases between them. The CDR3 nucleotides are TGTGCCAGCAGCGCGACTAGCTCCTACGAGCAGTACTTC. Protein product: CASSATSSYEQYF. Using reference TRBV7-2 and TRBJ2-7 for the parts outside the CDR3, the full variable domain is GAGVSQSPSNKVTEKGKDVELRCDPISGHTALYWYRQSLGQGLEFLIYFQGNSAPDKSGLPSDRFSAERTGGSVSTLTIQRTQQEDSAVYLCASSATSSYEQYFGPGTRLTVT.

V usage is TRBV19 and J usage is TRBJ2-2; TRBD2 aligns across 9 bases. V was pared by 6 bases and J by 0 bases, with 2 bases of the junction left unmatched. CDR3 size: 15 residues. Germline assignment: CDR1 LNHDA and CDR2 SQIVND (reference sequence). Here the CDR3 reads CASRGTSPNTGELFF. The CDR3 region has the DNA TGTGCCAGTAGAGGGACTAGCCCGAACACCGGGGAGCTGTTTTTT.

V and J are TRBV4-2 and TRBJ2-3; D is ambiguous. The V gene lost 0 bases and the J gene lost 6 bases, with 16 bases spanning the gap. This CDR3 has 16 amino acids. Germline lookup yields CDR1 LGHNA and CDR2 YNFKEQ. For the CDR3, the DNA is TGTGCCAGCAGCCAAGATTTAAGAGGCACCGTCGATACGCAGTATTTT. Protein: CASSQDLRGTVDTQYF.

The gene calls are TRBV7-3 and TRBJ1-4; the match to TRBD1 covers 11 bases. The CDR3 spans 14 residues. Germline V lookup: CDR1 SGHTA, CDR2 FQGTGA. V shed 8 bases, J shed 7 bases, and the junction held 6 bases outside the gene matches. CDR3 DNA sequence: TGTGCCAGCCGGTTGGACAGGGGGCTTGAAAAACTGTTTTTT. Its protein is CASRLDRGLEKLFF.

The genes are TRBV7-9 and TRBJ1-2; tentative D call: TRBD1 (6 bases). Germline-derived CDR1 and CDR2 are SEHNR and FQNEAQ (reference sequence). Trimming took 3 bases from V and 2 from J, leaving 25 bases between them. The CDR3 sequence is 19 residues long. The CDR3 region has the DNA TGTGCCAGCAGCTTTGGAAGCCGAGGGGGGGCGATAGGAAACTATGGCTACACCTTC. Amino acid sequence: CASSFGSRGGAIGNYGYTF.

In the case of this clone: The same CDR3 arises from other DNA sequences in this sample as well. The rearrangement links TRBV7-2 to TRBJ1-6; weak D call: TRBD1 (6 bases). CDR3 length: 15 residues. Germline CDR1 reads SGHTA; CDR2 reads FQGNSA. Trimming left V 0 bases short and J 10 bases short, with 13 bases between. CDR3 nucleotide sequence: TGTGCCAGCAGCTTAGCCGGGGGGCTTGGGTCACCCCTCCACTTT. Its protein is CASSLAGGLGSPLHF. The full variable domain, its missing parts supplied by reference TRBV7-2 and TRBJ1-6, is GAGVSQSPSNKVTEKGKDVELRCDPISGHTALYWYRQSLGQGLEFLIYFQGNSAPDKSGLPSDRFSAERTGGSVSTLTIQRTQQEDSAVYLCASSLAGGLGSPLHFGNGTRLTVT.

This clone was detected only a few times. This sequence joins TRBV5-6 and TRBJ1-2, with 8 bases lining up with TRBD1. This CDR3 has 15 residues. Trimming took 4 bases from V and 2 from J; bases not matched to a gene: 7. Germline-derived CDR1 and CDR2 are SGHDT and YYEEEE. The CDR3 coding sequence is TGTGCCAGCAGCCTACGGGACAGGATAAACTATGGCTACACCTTC. It encodes CASSLRDRINYGYTF. The whole variable domain, remainder taken from reference TRBV5-6 and TRBJ1-2, is DAGVTQSPTHLIKTRGQQVTLRCSPKSGHDTVSWYQQALGQGPQFIFQYYEEEERQRGNFPDRFSGHQFPNYSSELNVNALLLGDSALYLCASSLRDRINYGYTFGSGTRLTVV.

J is TRBJ2-1 and V is TRBV29-1; 13 bases line up with TRBD2. The V segment lost 3 bases and the J segment 10 bases; nucleotides outside the gene matches: 9. The CDR3 sequence is 15 residues long. Germline V gene data show CDR1 as SQVTM and CDR2 as ANQGSEA. This CDR3 is CSVDLGLAGRREQFF. DNA of the CDR3: TGCAGCGTTGACCTGGGACTAGCGGGACGTCGGGAGCAGTTCTTC.

The V call is TRBV19, the J call TRBJ1-1; possible D gene TRBD1, 5 bases. Trimming cost V 1 base and J 4 bases, with 10 bases left between them. The CDR3 runs 14 residues. Germline values: CDR1 LNHDA, CDR2 SQIVND (reference sequence). This CDR3 is CASSIVPGLTEAFF. CDR3 sequence (DNA): TGTGCCAGTAGTATAGTGCCAGGGCTCACTGAAGCTTTCTTT.

V is TRBV6-5 and J is TRBJ1-2; 9 bases map to TRBD1. The CDR3 contains 14 residues. Germline V gene sequence: CDR1 MNHEY, CDR2 SVGAGI. The ends lost 6 bases at V and 7 bases at J; junction bases unmatched: 9. This CDR3 reads CASRDGGQGRGYTF. CDR3 in DNA: TGTGCCAGCAGAGACGGGGGACAGGGACGTGGCTACACCTTC.

V usage is TRBV13 and J usage is TRBJ2-3; D remains unclear. V lost 4 bases and J 4 bases, leaving 6 bases between the germline ends. Germline CDR1 is PRHDT and CDR2 is FYEKMQ (reference sequence). The CDR3 contains 12 residues. For the CDR3, the DNA is TGTGCCAGCAGCTCCTTCTCAGATACGCAGTATTTT. This gives the protein CASSSFSDTQYF.

This clone was found once. The gene calls are TRBV10-3 and TRBJ1-6; D is ambiguous. From germline, CDR1 is ENHRY and CDR2 SYGVKD. The CDR3 is 13 residues long. The V end was cut by 6 bases, the J end by 7 bases, with 10 bases between. The CDR3 reads CAIRTSENSPLHF. The DNA of the CDR3 is TGTGCCATCAGGACTTCGGAAAATTCACCCCTCCACTTT.

This chain joins TRBV5-1 and TRBJ2-5, with 9 nucleotides matching TRBD1. This CDR3 spans 15 amino acids. V lost 5 bases to trimming and J lost 5 bases; unmatched junction nucleotides: 10. The germline V gene has CDR1 SGHRS and CDR2 YFSETQ. The CDR3 sequence: CASRATGGGRETQYF. The CDR3 nucleotides read TGCGCCAGCAGGGCCACAGGGGGCGGACGGGAGACCCAGTACTTC.

The V gene is TRBV19, the J gene TRBJ1-4; unclear D gene. V was shortened by 5 bases and J by 7 bases, with 17 bases between the two germline ends. Germline assignment: CDR1 LNHDA and CDR2 SQIVND (reference sequence). CDR3 length: 15 amino acids. Here the CDR3 reads CASSLTRTFAEKLFF. The CDR3 DNA reads TGTGCCAGTAGTCTGACGAGGACTTTCGCTGAAAAACTGTTTTTT.

This chain connects TRBV12-3 or TRBV12-4 to TRBJ1-1; D is unclear. V lost 6 bases to trimming and J lost 1 base, with 6 bases between them. The CDR3 length is 12 residues. CDR3 DNA: TGTGCCAGCAGCCTGCGGAACACTGAAGCTTTCTTT. The encoded protein is CASSLRNTEAFF.

The genes are TRBV27 and TRBJ2-2; no firm D call. CDR3 size: 12 residues. Trimming cost V 10 bases and J 7 bases, with 13 bases left between them. From germline, CDR1 is MNHEY and CDR2 SMNVEV (reference sequence). CDR3 coding DNA: TGTGCCACACGACGAGGTATCGGGGAGCTGTTTTTT. It encodes CATRRGIGELFF.

The chain couples TRBV7-3 to TRBJ2-2; D may be TRBD2 (6 bases). The V and J ends lost 5 bases and 7 bases respectively, with 23 bases between them. The CDR3 is made up of 17 amino acids. Germline lookup yields CDR1 SGHTA and CDR2 FQGTGA. The CDR3 here is CASSLRSWRASGGELFF. The CDR3 nucleotides read TGTGCCAGCAGCCTCAGGAGCTGGAGGGCCTCGGGCGGGGAGCTGTTTTTT.

The chain is built from TRBV10-3 and TRBJ2-1, with D perhaps matching TRBD1 (6 bases). The V end was cut by 9 bases, the J end by 7 bases, with 19 bases between. The germline CDR1 and CDR2 sequences are ENHRY and SYGVKD. The CDR3 totals 14 residues. The CDR3: CAIRPGQYGNEQFF. In DNA form, the CDR3 reads TGTGCCATAAGGCCGGGACAATATGGGAATGAGCAGTTCTTC.

This chain uses TRBV12-3 or TRBV12-4 with TRBJ1-5; D is perhaps TRBD1 (6 bases). The CDR3 covers 13 residues. Between the trimmed V and J ends, which lost 3 bases and 4 bases, there was a span of 7 bases. CDR3 loop: CASSFGTNQPQHF. The CDR3 DNA sequence: TGTGCCAGCAGTTTCGGGACAAATCAGCCCCAGCATTTT.

The CDR3 protein is CASSLGGTTFGYEQYF. CDR3 nucleotide sequence: TGTGCCAGCAGCTTAGGTGGTACGACTTTCGGGTACGAGCAGTACTTC. The V call is TRBV7-2, the J call TRBJ2-7; no definite D call. The CDR3 is 16 amino acids. Germline V lookup: CDR1 SGHTA, CDR2 FQGNSA. V was cut by 1 base and J by 4 bases, with 17 bases left in between.

The CDR3 sequence: CASKSGISGNTIYF. CDR3 bases: TGTGCCAGCAAATCGGGGATCTCTGGAAACACCATATATTTT. The chain employs TRBV6-5 and TRBJ1-3, with D unresolved. Trimming took 7 bases from V and 0 from J, leaving 10 bases between them. CDR3 length: 14 amino acids. Germline V gene lookup returns CDR1 MNHEY and CDR2 SVGAGI.

The chain links TRBV7-2 to TRBJ2-5, with D unclear. The CDR3 length is 14 residues. Germline-derived CDR1 and CDR2 are SGHTA and FQGNSA. The V end was cut by 5 bases, the J end by 5 bases, with 15 bases between. CDR3 amino acids: CASSPGGPQETQYF. CDR3 bases: TGTGCCAGCAGCCCTGGTGGCCCCCAGGAGACCCAGTACTTC.

The chain's CDR3 is CASSQGGQGGYGYTF. CDR3 coding DNA: TGCGCCAGCAGCCAAGGGGGACAGGGTGGCTATGGCTACACCTTC. The chain is built from TRBV4-1 and TRBJ1-2, with 9 positions matching TRBD1. The CDR3 extends over 15 amino acids. From germline, CDR1 is MGHRA and CDR2 YSYEKL. The trim removed 1 base at V and 4 bases at J, leaving 4 bases unmatched.

For the CDR3, the DNA is TGTGCCACCCGCGGACAGGGGGCGGAACAGCCCCAGCATTTT. Translation: CATRGQGAEQPQHF. This rearrangement joins TRBV24-1 to TRBJ1-5; 11 bases match TRBD1. There are 14 residues in the CDR3. V was pared by 9 bases and J by 7 bases, with 7 bases of the junction left unmatched. The germline CDR1 and CDR2 sequences are KGHDR and SFDVKD.

This clone was counted only a few times. The chain has TRBV7-2 and TRBJ2-1; D may be TRBD2 (6 bases). The CDR3 runs to 15 residues. V was shortened by 1 base and J by 1 base, with 8 bases between the two germline ends. CDR1 SGHTA and CDR2 FQGNSA come from the germline V gene. The chain's CDR3 is CASSLGGGSYNEQFF. CDR3 DNA: TGTGCCAGCAGCTTAGGTGGGGGGTCCTACAATGAGCAGTTCTTC.